The T cell receptor (beta chain) under discussion was sequenced for a study of shared clonotypes between healthy human individuals. The overall study: Donors had three CD4 naive, three CD4 memory, two CD8 naive and one CD8 memory plate apiece.

A note on this clone: Its target is unknown.

Study-level results: The naive CD4 repertoires of a handful of donors were compared, and approximately 4.7% of clonotypes were shared.

The method was immunoSEQ multiplex PCR; TCRdb's version includes in-frame clones alone and lacks a portion of them. The sample includes approximately 980,000 clones, about three quarters of them seen just once. The CDR3 length is 14 residues. V lost 5 bases, J lost 2 bases, and 10 bases lay in between. Germline assignment: CDR1 WSHSY and CDR2 SAAADI. This receptor was identified in a man aged 18-30 years in good health. Input material: memory CD4+ T cells sorted from blood. The subset: CD45RA-negative fraction. V usage is TRBV10-2 and J usage is TRBJ1-5; D might be TRBD1 (6 bases). CDR3 in amino acids: CASSTGRGNQPQHF. Written as DNA, the CDR3 is TGCGCCAGCAGTACAGGGAGGGGCAATCAGCCCCAGCATTTT.